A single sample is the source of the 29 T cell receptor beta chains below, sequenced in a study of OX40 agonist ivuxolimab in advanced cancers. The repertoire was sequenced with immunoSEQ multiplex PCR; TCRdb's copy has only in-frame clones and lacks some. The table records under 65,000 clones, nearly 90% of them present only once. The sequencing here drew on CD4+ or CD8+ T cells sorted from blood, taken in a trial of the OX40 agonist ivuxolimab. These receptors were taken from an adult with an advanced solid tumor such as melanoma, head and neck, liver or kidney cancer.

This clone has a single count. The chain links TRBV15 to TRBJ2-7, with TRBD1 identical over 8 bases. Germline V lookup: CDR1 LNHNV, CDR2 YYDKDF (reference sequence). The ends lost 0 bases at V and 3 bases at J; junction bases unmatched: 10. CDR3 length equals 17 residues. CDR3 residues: CATSRDRRQGNYYEQYF. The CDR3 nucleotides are TGTGCCACCAGCAGAGATCGTAGACAGGGGAACTACTACGAGCAGTACTTC.

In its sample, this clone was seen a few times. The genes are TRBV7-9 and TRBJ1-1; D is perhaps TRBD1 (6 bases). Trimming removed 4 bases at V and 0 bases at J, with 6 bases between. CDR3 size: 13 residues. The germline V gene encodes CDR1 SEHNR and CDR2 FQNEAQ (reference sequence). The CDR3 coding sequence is TGTGCCAGCAGCTGGACAGTGAACACTGAAGCTTTCTTT. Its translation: CASSWTVNTEAFF.

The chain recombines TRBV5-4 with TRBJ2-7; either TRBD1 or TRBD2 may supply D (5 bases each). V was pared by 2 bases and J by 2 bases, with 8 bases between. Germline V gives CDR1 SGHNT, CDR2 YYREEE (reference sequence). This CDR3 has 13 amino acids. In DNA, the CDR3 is TGTGCCAGCAGCTTAGAGGGGACCTACGAGCAGTACTTC. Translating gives CASSLEGTYEQYF.

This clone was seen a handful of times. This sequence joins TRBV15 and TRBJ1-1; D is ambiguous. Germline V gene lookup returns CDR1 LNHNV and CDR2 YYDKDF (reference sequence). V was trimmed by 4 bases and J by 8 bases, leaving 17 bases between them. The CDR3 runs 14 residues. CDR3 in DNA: TGTGCCACCAGCAAGAGGCCCCTCGATTCCGAAGCTTTCTTT. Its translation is CATSKRPLDSEAFF.

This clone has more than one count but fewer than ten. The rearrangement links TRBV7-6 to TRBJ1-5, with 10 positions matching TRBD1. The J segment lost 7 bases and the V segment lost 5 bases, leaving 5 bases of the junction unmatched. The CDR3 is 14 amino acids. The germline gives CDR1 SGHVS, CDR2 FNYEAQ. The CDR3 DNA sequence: TGTGCCAGCAGCGCCCGGGACAGGGGACAGCCCCAGCATTTT. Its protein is CASSARDRGQPQHF.

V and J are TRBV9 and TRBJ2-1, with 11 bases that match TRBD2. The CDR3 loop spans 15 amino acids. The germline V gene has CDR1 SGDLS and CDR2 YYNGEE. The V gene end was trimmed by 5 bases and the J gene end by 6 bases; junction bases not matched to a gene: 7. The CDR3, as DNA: TGTGCCAGCAGTTTAGCGGGGGGGCAGGGCAATGAGCAGTTCTTC. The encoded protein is CASSLAGGQGNEQFF.

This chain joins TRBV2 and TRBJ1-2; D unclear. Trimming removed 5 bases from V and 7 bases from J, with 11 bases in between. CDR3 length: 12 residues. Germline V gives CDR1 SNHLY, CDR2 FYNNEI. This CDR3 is CASSLRTRGYTF. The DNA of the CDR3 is TGTGCCAGCAGTCTACGAACCCGTGGCTACACCTTC.

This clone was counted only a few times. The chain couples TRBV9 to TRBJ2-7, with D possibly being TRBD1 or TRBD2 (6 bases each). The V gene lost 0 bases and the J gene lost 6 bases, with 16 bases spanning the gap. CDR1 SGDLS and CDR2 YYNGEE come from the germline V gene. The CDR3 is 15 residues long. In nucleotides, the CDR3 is TGTGCCAGCAGCGTAGAGGTAGGGGGAGCGGGCGAGCAGTACTTC. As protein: CASSVEVGGAGEQYF.

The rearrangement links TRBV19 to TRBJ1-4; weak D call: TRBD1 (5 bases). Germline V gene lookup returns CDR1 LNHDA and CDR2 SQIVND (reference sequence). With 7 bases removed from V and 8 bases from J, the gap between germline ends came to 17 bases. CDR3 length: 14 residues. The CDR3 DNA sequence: TGTGCCAGTATCACCGCGGGACCTAGGGAAAAACTGTTTTTT. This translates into CASITAGPREKLFF.

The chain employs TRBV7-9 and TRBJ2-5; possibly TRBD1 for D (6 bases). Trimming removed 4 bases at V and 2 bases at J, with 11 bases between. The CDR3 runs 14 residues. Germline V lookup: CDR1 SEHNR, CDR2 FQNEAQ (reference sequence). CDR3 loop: CASSSTGYQETQYF. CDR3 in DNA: TGTGCCAGCAGCTCGACAGGCTATCAAGAGACCCAGTACTTC.

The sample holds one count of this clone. The CDR3 here is CASSLTSRQGNNEQFF. The CDR3 DNA sequence: TGTGCCAGTAGTTTAACATCTCGGCAGGGTAACAATGAGCAGTTCTTC. V gene TRBV19 combines with J gene TRBJ2-1, with D maybe TRBD1 (5 bases). CDR3 size: 16 residues. CDR1 is LNHDA, CDR2 SQIVND, per germline (reference sequence). V was cut by 5 bases and J by 5 bases, with 19 bases left in between.

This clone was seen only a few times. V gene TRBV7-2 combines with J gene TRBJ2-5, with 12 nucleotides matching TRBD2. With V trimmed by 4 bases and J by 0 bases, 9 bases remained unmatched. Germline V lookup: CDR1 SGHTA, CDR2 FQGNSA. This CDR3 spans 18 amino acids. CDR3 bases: TGTGCCAGCAGCTCCGGAGCTCTAGCGGGGGGGTACCAAGAGACCCAGTACTTC. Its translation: CASSSGALAGGYQETQYF.

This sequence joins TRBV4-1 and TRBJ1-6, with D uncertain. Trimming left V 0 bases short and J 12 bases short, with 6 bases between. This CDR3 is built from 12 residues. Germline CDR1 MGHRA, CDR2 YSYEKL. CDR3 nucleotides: TGCGCCAGCAGCCAAGAGCCGGGACCCCTCCACTTT. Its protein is CASSQEPGPLHF.

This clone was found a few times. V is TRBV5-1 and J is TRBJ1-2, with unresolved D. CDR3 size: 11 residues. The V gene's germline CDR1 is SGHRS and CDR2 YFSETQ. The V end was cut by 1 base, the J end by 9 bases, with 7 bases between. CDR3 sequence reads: CASSLRLSYTF. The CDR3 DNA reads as TGCGCCAGCAGCTTGAGACTAAGCTACACCTTC.

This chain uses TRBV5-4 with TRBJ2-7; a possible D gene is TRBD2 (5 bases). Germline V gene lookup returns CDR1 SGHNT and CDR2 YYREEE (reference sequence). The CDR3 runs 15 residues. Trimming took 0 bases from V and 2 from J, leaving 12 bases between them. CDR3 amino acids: CASSLEQSSTYEQYF. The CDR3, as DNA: TGTGCCAGCAGCTTGGAGCAGTCTAGCACCTACGAGCAGTACTTC.

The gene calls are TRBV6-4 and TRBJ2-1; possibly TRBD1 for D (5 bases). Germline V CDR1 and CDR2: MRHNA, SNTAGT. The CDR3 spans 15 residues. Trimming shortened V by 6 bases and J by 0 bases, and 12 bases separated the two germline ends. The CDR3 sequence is CASRPQDGSYNEQFF. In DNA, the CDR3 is TGTGCCAGCAGGCCACAGGATGGCTCCTACAATGAGCAGTTCTTC.

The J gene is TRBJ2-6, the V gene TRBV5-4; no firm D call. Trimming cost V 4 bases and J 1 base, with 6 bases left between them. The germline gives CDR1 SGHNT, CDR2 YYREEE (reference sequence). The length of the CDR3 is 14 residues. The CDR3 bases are TGTGCCAGCAGCCTGGGGTCTGGGGCCAACGTCCTGACTTTC. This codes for CASSLGSGANVLTF.

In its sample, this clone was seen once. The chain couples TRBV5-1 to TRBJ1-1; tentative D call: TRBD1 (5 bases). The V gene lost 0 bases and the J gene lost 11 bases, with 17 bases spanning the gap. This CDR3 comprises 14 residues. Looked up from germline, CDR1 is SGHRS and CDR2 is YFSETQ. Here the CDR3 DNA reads TGCGCCAGCAGCTTGGACCGGGACTTACAGTGGGCTTTCTTT. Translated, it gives CASSLDRDLQWAFF. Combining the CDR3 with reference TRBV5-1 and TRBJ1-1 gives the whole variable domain KAGVTQTPRYLIKTRGQQVTLSCSPISGHRSVSWYQQTPGQGLQFLFEYFSETQRNKGNFPGRFSGRQFSNSRSEMNVSTLELGDSALYLCASSLDRDLQWAFFGQGTRLTVV.

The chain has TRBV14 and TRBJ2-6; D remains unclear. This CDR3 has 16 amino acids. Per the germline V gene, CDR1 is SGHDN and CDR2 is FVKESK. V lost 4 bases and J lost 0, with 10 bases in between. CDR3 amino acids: CASSPSTSSGANVLTF. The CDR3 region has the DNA TGTGCCAGCAGCCCCAGTACGAGCTCTGGGGCCAACGTCCTGACTTTC.

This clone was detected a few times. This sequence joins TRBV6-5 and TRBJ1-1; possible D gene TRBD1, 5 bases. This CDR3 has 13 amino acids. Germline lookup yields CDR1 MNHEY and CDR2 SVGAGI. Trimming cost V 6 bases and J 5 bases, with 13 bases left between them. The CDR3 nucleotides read TGTGCCAGCAGCCCGAGACAGAAGACTGAAGCTTTCTTT. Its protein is CASSPRQKTEAFF.

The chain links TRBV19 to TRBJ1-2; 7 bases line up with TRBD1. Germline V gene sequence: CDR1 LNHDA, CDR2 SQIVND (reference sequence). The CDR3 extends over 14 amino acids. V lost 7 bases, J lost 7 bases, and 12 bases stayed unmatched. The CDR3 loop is CASTEDRSFRGYTF. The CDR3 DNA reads TGTGCCAGTACCGAGGACAGGTCCTTTCGTGGCTACACCTTC.

The DNA of the CDR3 is TGTGCCAGCAGCTTAGCCGGGCAGAGCTACGAGCAGTACTTC. Translated: CASSLAGQSYEQYF. The V call is TRBV7-9, the J call TRBJ2-7, with unresolved D. Trimming took off 0 bases at V and 3 bases at J, with 9 bases between the two ends. Looked up from germline, CDR1 is SEHNR and CDR2 is FQNEAQ (reference sequence). The CDR3 loop spans 14 amino acids.

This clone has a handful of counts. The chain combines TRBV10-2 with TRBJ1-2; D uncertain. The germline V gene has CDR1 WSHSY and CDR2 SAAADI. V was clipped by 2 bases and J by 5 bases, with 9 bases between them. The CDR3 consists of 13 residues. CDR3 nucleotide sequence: TGCGCCAGCAGTGAGCGGACGGATTATGGCTACACCTTC. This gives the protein CASSERTDYGYTF.

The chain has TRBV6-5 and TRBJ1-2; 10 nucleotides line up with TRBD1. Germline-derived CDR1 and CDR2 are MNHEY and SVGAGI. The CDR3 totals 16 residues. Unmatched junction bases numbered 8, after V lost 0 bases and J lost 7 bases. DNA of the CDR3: TGTGCCAGCAGTTACTCAATCACCGGACAGGGGGGTGGCTACACCTTC. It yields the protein CASSYSITGQGGGYTF.

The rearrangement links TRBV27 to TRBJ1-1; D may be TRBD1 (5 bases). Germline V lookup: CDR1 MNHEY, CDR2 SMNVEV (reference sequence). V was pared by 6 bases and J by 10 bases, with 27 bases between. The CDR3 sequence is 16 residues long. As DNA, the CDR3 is TGTGCCAGCAGCCTCAAAGAGTTGATAGGCCTCGGGGGAGCTTTCTTT. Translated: CASSLKELIGLGGAFF.

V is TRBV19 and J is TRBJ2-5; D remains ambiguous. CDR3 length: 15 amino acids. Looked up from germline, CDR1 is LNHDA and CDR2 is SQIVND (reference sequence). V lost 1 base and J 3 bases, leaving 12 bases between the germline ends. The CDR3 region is CASSIVGAKEETQYF. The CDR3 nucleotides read TGTGCCAGTAGTATAGTTGGAGCGAAGGAAGAGACCCAGTACTTC.

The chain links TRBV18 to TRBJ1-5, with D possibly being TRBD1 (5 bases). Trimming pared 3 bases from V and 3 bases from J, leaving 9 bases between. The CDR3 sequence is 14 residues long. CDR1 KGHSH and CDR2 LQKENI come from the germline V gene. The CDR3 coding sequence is TGTGCCAGCTCACCGGGACCCCCCAATCAGCCCCAGCATTTT. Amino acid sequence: CASSPGPPNQPQHF.

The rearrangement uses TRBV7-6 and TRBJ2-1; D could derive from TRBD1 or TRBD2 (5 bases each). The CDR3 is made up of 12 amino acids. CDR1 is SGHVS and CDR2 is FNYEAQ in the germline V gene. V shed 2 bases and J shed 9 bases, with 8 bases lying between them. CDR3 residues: CASSLSGTEQFF. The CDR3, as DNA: TGTGCCAGCAGCTTATCAGGGACTGAGCAGTTCTTC.

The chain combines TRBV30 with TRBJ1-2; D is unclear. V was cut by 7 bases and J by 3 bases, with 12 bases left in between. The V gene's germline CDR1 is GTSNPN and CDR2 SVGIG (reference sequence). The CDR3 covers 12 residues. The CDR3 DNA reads TGTGCCTATACCCGGGCCTACTATGGCTACACCTTC. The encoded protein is CAYTRAYYGYTF.